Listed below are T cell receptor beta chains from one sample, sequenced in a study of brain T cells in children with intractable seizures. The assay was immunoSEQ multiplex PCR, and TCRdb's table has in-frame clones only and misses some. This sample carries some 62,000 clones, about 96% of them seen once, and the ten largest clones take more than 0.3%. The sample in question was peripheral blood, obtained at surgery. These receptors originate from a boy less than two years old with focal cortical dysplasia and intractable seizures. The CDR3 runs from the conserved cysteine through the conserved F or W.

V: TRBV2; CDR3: CASSREETLTDTQYF
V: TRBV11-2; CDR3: CASSSHRAEAFF
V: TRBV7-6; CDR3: CASSLVWRGTTDTQYF
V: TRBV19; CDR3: CASSSRDRGGHEAFF
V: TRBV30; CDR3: CAWSVWTVSNQPQHF
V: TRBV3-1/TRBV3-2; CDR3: CASSHSLTDTQYF
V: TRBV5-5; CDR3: CASSLVTGQDQETQYF
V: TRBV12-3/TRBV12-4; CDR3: CASSLGVDYEQYF
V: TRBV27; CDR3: CASSFFGGSYEQYF
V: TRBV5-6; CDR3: CASSLVGQGAYHTEAFF
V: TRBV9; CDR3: CASSVAGGGPLHF
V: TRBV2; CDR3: CASVKPFNYGYTF
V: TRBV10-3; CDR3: CAISEGLAFTDTQYF
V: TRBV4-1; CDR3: CASSPGRQGRFSGETQYF
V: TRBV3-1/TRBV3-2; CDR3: CASTKTSGVRNEQFF
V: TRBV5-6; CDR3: CASSLATGWTDTQYF
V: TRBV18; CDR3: CASSPGGDTEAFF
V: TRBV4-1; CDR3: CASSQEVGGGFTNEKLFF
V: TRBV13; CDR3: CASSIRQGRGEQYF
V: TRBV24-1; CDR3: CATSDFRSQETQYF
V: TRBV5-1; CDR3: CASSLDQTRGLNWNTEAFF
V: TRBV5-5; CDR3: CASSLEGLLGNTIYF
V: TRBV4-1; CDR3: CASSRGQSGTEAFF
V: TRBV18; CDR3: CASSPLGTGNEQFF
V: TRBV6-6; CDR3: CASSYLAKQTDTQYF
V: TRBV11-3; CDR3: CASSPQGGVHEQYF
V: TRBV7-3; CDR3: CASSLTAGGTYEQYF
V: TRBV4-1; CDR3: CASSQDEGVWANYGYTF
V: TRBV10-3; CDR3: CAISGQGVNYGYTF
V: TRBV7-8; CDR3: CASSLAGGAYGYTF
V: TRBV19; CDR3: CASSRGTGGNEKLFF
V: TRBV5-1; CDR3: CASSLEGQGYGYTF